This TCR beta chain was identified during a study of shared clonotypes between healthy human individuals. Trimming pared 8 bases from V and 6 bases from J, leaving 20 bases between. CDR3 length equals 15 residues. Germline CDR1 LNHDA, CDR2 SQIVND (reference sequence). For sorted subsets, about 200 ng DNA per replicate equaled about 27,000 T cell genomes. This table comes from immunoSEQ multiplex PCR, and its TCRdb copy is limited to in-frame clones, with some not included. This table has over a million clones, about 74% appearing once. Specimen: memory CD4+ T cells sorted from blood. As to subset: CD45RA-negative fraction. The chain links TRBV19 to TRBJ2-1; possibly TRBD2 for D (7 bases). The TCR comes from a man aged 18 to 35 in good health. CDR3 bases: TGTGCCAGTCAAAGGCGGGGGCAATACTCCAATGAGCAGTTCTTC. It is translated as CASQRRGQYSNEQFF.